The clone carrying this T cell receptor beta chain turned up a few times. Its target is not known. TCRdb reprocessed the RT-PCR reads via MiXCR and lists one record per CDR3 protein. The repertoire holds 550,000 to 800,000 distinct CDR3 sequences, 11% to 15% seen once, with around 6.5% in the top ten. This sample is drawn from a study of response to subunit inactivated influenza vaccine. V trimming: 4 bases; J trimming: 5 bases; junction bases outside the gene matches: 16. Germline CDR1 is SGHDT and CDR2 is YYEEEE. The CDR3 length is 17 residues. Study-level points and caveats: Researchers suggested that each seasonal influenza vaccination recruits few new T cells.

The source is a man in his fifties who received an inactivated influenza vaccine. This chain uses TRBV5-6 with TRBJ2-3, with TRBD1 matching 7 bases. The source was PBMCs from blood, collected roughly 15 days before vaccination. CDR3 sequence: CASSRKRTGAKGDTQYF. For the CDR3, the DNA is TGTGCCAGCAGCCGAAAACGAACAGGGGCGAAGGGAGATACGCAGTATTTT.